This T cell receptor (beta chain) was sequenced for a study of blood T cell repertoires in COVID-19. The CDR3 totals 15 residues. Germline trimming cut 7 bases from V and 2 bases from J; bases unmatched to any gene: 7. Germline lookup yields CDR1 LNHDA and CDR2 SQIVND (reference sequence). Libraries were prepared by immunoSEQ multiplex PCR; TCRdb keeps only in-frame clonotypes and omits some of them. The top ten hold around 20% of the sample, which has about 92,000 clones, roughly 89% seen once. Specimen: peripheral blood. The V call is TRBV19, the J call TRBJ2-3, with TRBD2 identical over 9 bases. This TCR was sampled from a woman aged 55-70 years with COVID-19, enrolled during active disease. The CDR3 loop reads CASTGLAGSTDTQYF. In nucleotides, the CDR3 is TGTGCCAGTACCGGGCTAGCGGGGTCCACAGATACGCAGTATTTT.